These 24 T cell receptor beta chains share one sample of origin, sequenced in a study of CD8 T cells in ankylosing spondylitis. The antigens these receptors bind are not known. MiXCR, applied by TCRdb to the 5' RACE reads, yields one record per CDR3 protein. This table holds some 700,000 distinct CDR3 sequences, 15% to 20% found once. General observations from the study: It appeared that ankylosing spondylitis blood was characterized by a TCR beta motif of about eight highly homologous variants.

The specimen sequenced was blood, either unsorted or a sorted T cell fraction (not recorded which). Source of these receptors: a male donor with ankylosing spondylitis.

The rearrangement links TRBV3-1 to TRBJ2-7; D is ambiguous. Germline V CDR1 and CDR2: LGHDT, YNNKEL (reference sequence). This CDR3 has 13 amino acids. The V end was cut by 3 bases, the J end by 6 bases, with 12 bases between. The CDR3 loop is CASSQTLRSEQYF. CDR3 DNA: TGTGCCAGCAGCCAGACCTTGAGGTCCGAGCAGTACTTC.

The chain has TRBV29-1 and TRBJ2-3; TRBD1 matches 8 bases. The CDR3 is made up of 12 amino acids. Germline CDR1 reads SQVTM; CDR2 reads ANQGSEA. Trimming at V came to 7 bases and at J to 4 bases, leaving 4 bases not matched to a gene. This chain's CDR3 is CSAMTGADTQYF. As DNA, the CDR3 is TGCAGCGCTATGACAGGGGCAGATACGCAGTATTTT.

The CDR3 loop reads CASSLLGLFSTDTQYF. DNA of the CDR3: TGTGCCAGCAGTTTACTGGGACTTTTTAGCACAGATACGCAGTATTTT. The chain has TRBV28 and TRBJ2-3; D perhaps matches TRBD2 (6 bases). Deletions cut 2 bases from V and 0 bases from J, with 12 bases between. Germline CDR1 reads MDHEN; CDR2 reads SYDVKM. The CDR3 is made up of 16 amino acids.

This chain links TRBV7-9 with TRBJ2-3, with D hard to call. The CDR3 has 14 residues. Germline loops: CDR1 SEHNR, CDR2 FQNEAQ (reference sequence). Trimming cost V 5 bases and J 2 bases, with 11 bases left between them. In DNA, the CDR3 is TGTGCCAGCAGCCCCATCGGAGTCACAGATACGCAGTATTTT. As protein: CASSPIGVTDTQYF.

This clonotype was seen a handful of times. This sequence joins TRBV18 and TRBJ1-1; no clear D. V was clipped by 3 bases and J by 7 bases, with 12 bases between them. This CDR3 has 13 residues. The germline V gene has CDR1 KGHSH and CDR2 LQKENI. CDR3 amino acids: CASSPTTSVEAFF. The DNA for the CDR3 is TGTGCCAGCTCACCGACAACTAGCGTTGAAGCTTTCTTT.

This clonotype was detected only a few times. The V call is TRBV7-9, the J call TRBJ2-7, with 10 bases identical to TRBD1. V shed 6 bases, J shed 6 bases, and the junction held 8 bases outside the gene matches. Germline V lookup: CDR1 SEHNR, CDR2 FQNEAQ (reference sequence). This CDR3 is built from 14 residues. The CDR3 region is CASRRQGAFFEQYF. The DNA for the CDR3 is TGTGCCAGCAGGCGACAGGGGGCCTTCTTCGAGCAGTACTTC.

The V and J genes are TRBV20-1 and TRBJ2-3; 7 bases match TRBD2. V trimming: 6 bases; J trimming: 3 bases; junction bases outside the gene matches: 9. The length of the CDR3 is 14 residues. Germline-derived CDR1 and CDR2 are DFQATT and SNEGSKA (reference sequence). CDR3 loop: CSARLAQTTDTQYF. For the CDR3, the DNA is TGCAGTGCCAGACTAGCCCAAACAACAGATACGCAGTATTTT.

The chain recombines TRBV12-3 or TRBV12-4 with TRBJ2-4, with 8 bases matching TRBD1. The CDR3 totals 15 residues. The V gene end was trimmed by 6 bases and the J gene end by 8 bases; junction bases not matched to a gene: 12. The CDR3 bases are TGTGCCAGCAGCCCACGGTACAGGGGGAAACACATTCAGTACTTC. Translating it yields CASSPRYRGKHIQYF.

In its sample, this clonotype was seen many times. The CDR3 nucleotides read TGTGCCAGCACCCTAGGCCTGATGGCAGATACGCAGTATTTT. This gives the protein CASTLGLMADTQYF. J is TRBJ2-3 and V is TRBV7-9; D is unclear. Trimming shortened V by 7 bases and J by 4 bases, and 15 bases separated the two germline ends. Germline CDR1 reads SEHNR; CDR2 reads FQNEAQ (reference sequence). This CDR3 spans 14 amino acids.

The chain employs TRBV12-3 or TRBV12-4 and TRBJ1-6, with D uncertain. This CDR3 comprises 14 residues. Trimming took 3 bases from V and 7 from J, leaving 10 bases between them. This CDR3 reads CASSLGYSNSPLHF. The CDR3 DNA sequence: TGTGCCAGCAGTTTGGGGTACAGCAATTCACCCCTCCACTTT.

This clonotype has only a few counts. The chain joins TRBV12-3 or TRBV12-4 to TRBJ1-3; 8 bases fit TRBD1. This CDR3 comprises 13 residues. Trimming cost V 3 bases and J 8 bases; bases outside gene matches: 3. CDR3 protein: CASSFYRGDTIYF. CDR3 nucleotide sequence: TGTGCCAGCAGTTTTTACAGGGGGGACACCATATATTTT.

This chain uses TRBV24-1 with TRBJ1-2; weak D call: TRBD1 (6 bases). The CDR3 extends over 14 amino acids. CDR1 is KGHDR, CDR2 SFDVKD, per germline. V was shortened by 11 bases and J by 2 bases, with 17 bases between the two germline ends. The CDR3 spells CAIQSPGQNYGYTF. The CDR3 nucleotides read TGTGCCATCCAGTCCCCAGGACAGAACTATGGCTACACCTTC.

This clonotype was counted between two and nine times. The chain is built from TRBV13 and TRBJ2-7; TRBD2 matches at 8 bases. CDR1 and CDR2 from the germline V gene are PRHDT and FYEKMQ (reference sequence). V shed 4 bases and J 6 bases; nucleotides not matched to a gene: 11. This CDR3 is built from 15 residues. The CDR3 spells CASSSDTGAGAEQYF. The CDR3 coding sequence is TGTGCCAGCAGCTCGGACACTGGAGCGGGAGCCGAGCAGTACTTC.

The chain couples TRBV24-1 to TRBJ2-2; TRBD2 agrees at 14 bases. The CDR3 has 17 residues. V trimming: 5 bases; J trimming: 2 bases; junction bases outside the gene matches: 3. Germline CDR1 reads KGHDR; CDR2 reads SFDVKD. CDR3 protein: CATSATSGGENTGELFF. In DNA form, the CDR3 reads TGTGCCACCAGTGCGACTAGCGGGGGGGAAAACACCGGGGAGCTGTTTTTT.

The rearrangement uses TRBV24-1 and TRBJ2-3; D might be TRBD2 (7 bases). V shed 0 bases and J shed 1 base, with 13 bases lying between them. Germline assignment: CDR1 KGHDR and CDR2 SFDVKD. The CDR3 runs to 17 residues. The CDR3 DNA is TGTGCCACCAGTGATTTGCAGGGAGGGGGAGGCACAGATACGCAGTATTTT. The encoded protein is CATSDLQGGGGTDTQYF.

This clonotype was observed a few times. This chain uses TRBV25-1 with TRBJ2-5, with a possible D match to TRBD2 (5 bases). In germline, CDR1 is MGHDK, CDR2 SYGVNS. The ends were cut back, 9 bases at V and 3 bases at J, with 20 bases in the middle. The length of the CDR3 is 15 residues. CDR3 region: CARRPFPGMEETQYF. The DNA of the CDR3 is TGTGCCAGGCGCCCTTTTCCCGGGATGGAAGAGACCCAGTACTTC.

At least ten counts were recorded for this clonotype. The V call is TRBV4-1, the J call TRBJ1-3; tentative D call: TRBD1 (6 bases). The CDR3 is made up of 15 amino acids. Trimming stripped 1 base from V and 3 bases from J, with 10 bases between. Germline V gives CDR1 MGHRA, CDR2 YSYEKL. The CDR3: CASSQGWGLGNTIYF. In nucleotides, the CDR3 is TGCGCCAGCAGCCAAGGGTGGGGGCTTGGAAACACCATATATTTT.

This clonotype was seen a few times. The chain uses TRBV11-2 and TRBJ2-5; the match to TRBD1 covers 8 bases. Trimming at V came to 5 bases and at J to 1 base, leaving 9 bases not matched to a gene. The CDR3 contains 16 residues. The germline V gene has CDR1 SGHAT and CDR2 FQNNGV. The CDR3 DNA reads TGTGCCAGCAGCCTCCGGGGGCAGGGGGCCCAAGAGACCCAGTACTTC. Encoded protein: CASSLRGQGAQETQYF.

In its sample, this clonotype was seen a few times. The rearrangement uses TRBV5-5 and TRBJ2-1, with D unclear. The CDR3 covers 16 residues. CDR1 SGHKS and CDR2 YYEKEE come from the germline V gene (reference sequence). Deletions cut 0 bases from V and 3 bases from J, with 13 bases between. Here the CDR3 reads CASSLAPDPRYNEQFF. Written as DNA, the CDR3 is TGTGCCAGCAGCTTGGCTCCGGACCCGCGCTACAATGAGCAGTTCTTC.

This clonotype was detected only a few times. The chain links TRBV9 to TRBJ1-4; D is unresolved. The length of the CDR3 is 15 residues. Per the germline V gene, CDR1 is SGDLS and CDR2 is YYNGEE. V lost 4 bases and J 4 bases, leaving 14 bases between the germline ends. CDR3 in amino acids: CASSPPGRNNEKLFF. DNA for the CDR3: TGTGCCAGCAGCCCCCCCGGACGGAATAATGAAAAACTGTTTTTT.

This clonotype has more than one count but fewer than ten. This chain connects TRBV9 to TRBJ2-1, with 10 bases matching TRBD2. The ends lost 2 bases at V and 4 bases at J; junction bases unmatched: 9. The CDR3 loop spans 17 amino acids. Germline assignment: CDR1 SGDLS and CDR2 YYNGEE. CDR3 sequence reads: CASSVHRAGGLYNEQFF. The CDR3 region has the DNA TGTGCCAGCAGCGTCCATCGAGCGGGAGGGCTGTACAATGAGCAGTTCTTC. The complete variable domain, with remaining parts taken from reference TRBV9 and TRBJ2-1, reads DSGVTQTPKHLITATGQRVTLRCSPRSGDLSVYWYQQSLDQGLQFLIQYYNGEERAKGNILERFSAQQFPDLHSELNLSSLELGDSALYFCASSVHRAGGLYNEQFFGPGTRLTVL.

In regard to this clonotype: In this CDR3 the conserved last residue, phenylalanine or tryptophan, is missing, so a read error is likely. The chain has TRBV27 and TRBJ2-2; weak D call: TRBD2 (6 bases). Trimming removed 3 bases from V and 5 bases from J, with 22 bases in between. Germline-derived CDR1 and CDR2 are MNHEY and SMNVEV (reference sequence). The CDR3 is 18 residues long. The CDR3, as DNA: TGTGCCAGCAGTTTGACTGCCGGTGGGGGGTCGGCAACCGGGGAGCTGTTTTCT. This gives the protein CASSLTAGGGSATGELFS.

The chain employs TRBV30 and TRBJ2-5, with 7 positions matching TRBD2. CDR1 and CDR2 (germline): GTSNPN, SVGIG (reference sequence). The CDR3 extends over 15 amino acids. Germline trimming cut 0 bases from V and 1 base from J; bases unmatched to any gene: 5. CDR3 nucleotides: TGTGCCTGGAGTGTAGGGAGGGCTTCCCAAGAGACCCAGTACTTC. Translated: CAWSVGRASQETQYF.

The chain combines TRBV5-1 with TRBJ2-6; D is ambiguous. The CDR3 spans 16 residues. The ends were cut back, 0 bases at V and 0 bases at J, with 7 bases in the middle. Germline loops: CDR1 SGHRS, CDR2 YFSETQ. CDR3 in amino acids: CASSLGYSSGANVLTF. CDR3 DNA sequence: TGCGCCAGCAGCTTGGGTTACAGCTCTGGGGCCAACGTCCTGACTTTC.